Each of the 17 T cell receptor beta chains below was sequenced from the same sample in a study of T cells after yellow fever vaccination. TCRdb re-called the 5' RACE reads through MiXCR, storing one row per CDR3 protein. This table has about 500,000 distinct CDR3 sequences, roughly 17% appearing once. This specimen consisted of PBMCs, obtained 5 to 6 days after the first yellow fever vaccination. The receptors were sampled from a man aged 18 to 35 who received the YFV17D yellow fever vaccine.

CDR3 amino acids: CASGTGFGELFF. CDR3 DNA sequence: TGCGCCAGCGGCACAGGGTTCGGGGAGCTGTTTTTT. V is TRBV5-1 and J is TRBJ2-2; weak D call: TRBD1 (6 bases). V was trimmed by 7 bases and J by 7 bases, leaving 11 bases between them. The CDR3 runs to 12 residues. CDR1 and CDR2 from the germline V gene are SGHRS and YFSETQ.

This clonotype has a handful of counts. This chain's CDR3 is CASSFRTAENLQETQYF. CDR3 DNA sequence: TGCGCCAGCAGCTTTAGGACGGCGGAGAATCTCCAAGAGACCCAGTACTTC. The J gene is TRBJ2-5, the V gene TRBV4-1; D remains unclear. The V gene's germline CDR1 is MGHRA and CDR2 YSYEKL. The ends were cut back, 5 bases at V and 1 base at J, with 20 bases in the middle. CDR3 length: 17 amino acids.

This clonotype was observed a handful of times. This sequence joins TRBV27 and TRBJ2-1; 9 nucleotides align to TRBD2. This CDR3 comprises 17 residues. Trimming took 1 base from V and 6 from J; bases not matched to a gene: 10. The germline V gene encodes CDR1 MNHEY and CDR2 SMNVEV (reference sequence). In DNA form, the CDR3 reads TGTGCCAGCAGTTTATGGGCGGGGGGGCCAATTTCCAATGAGCAGTTCTTC. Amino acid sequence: CASSLWAGGPISNEQFF.

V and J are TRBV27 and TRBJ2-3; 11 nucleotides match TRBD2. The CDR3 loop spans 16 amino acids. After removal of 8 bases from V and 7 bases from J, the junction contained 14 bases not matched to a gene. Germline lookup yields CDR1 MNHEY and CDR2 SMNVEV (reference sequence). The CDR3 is CASAPYSGGALYTQYF. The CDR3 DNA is TGTGCCAGCGCCCCTTATAGCGGGGGGGCCCTGTATACGCAGTATTTT.

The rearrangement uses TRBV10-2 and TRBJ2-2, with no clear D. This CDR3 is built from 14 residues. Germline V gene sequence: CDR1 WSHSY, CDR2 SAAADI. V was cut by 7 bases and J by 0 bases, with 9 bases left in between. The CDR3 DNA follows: TGCGCCAGCACGGAATTCGCGAACACCGGGGAGCTGTTTTTT. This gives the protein CASTEFANTGELFF.

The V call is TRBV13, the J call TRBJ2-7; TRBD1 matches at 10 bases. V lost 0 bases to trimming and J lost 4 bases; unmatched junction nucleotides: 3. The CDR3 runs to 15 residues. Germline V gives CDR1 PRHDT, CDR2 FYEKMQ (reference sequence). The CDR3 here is CASSLGGQGSYEQYV. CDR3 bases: TGTGCCAGCAGCTTAGGGGGACAGGGGTCTTACGAGCAGTACGTC.

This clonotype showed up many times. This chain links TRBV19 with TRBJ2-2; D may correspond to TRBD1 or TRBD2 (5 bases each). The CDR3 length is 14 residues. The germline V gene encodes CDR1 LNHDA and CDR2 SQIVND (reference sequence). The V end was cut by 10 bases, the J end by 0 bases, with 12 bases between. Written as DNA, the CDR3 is TGTGCCACCTCGGGGACCGCGAACACCGGGGAGCTGTTTTTT. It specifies CATSGTANTGELFF.

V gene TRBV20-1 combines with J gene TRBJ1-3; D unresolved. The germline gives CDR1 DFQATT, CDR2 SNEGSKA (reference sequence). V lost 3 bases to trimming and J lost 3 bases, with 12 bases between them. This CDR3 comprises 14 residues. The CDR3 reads CSASAPLGGNTIYF. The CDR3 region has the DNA TGCAGTGCTAGTGCCCCCCTGGGTGGAAACACCATATATTTT.

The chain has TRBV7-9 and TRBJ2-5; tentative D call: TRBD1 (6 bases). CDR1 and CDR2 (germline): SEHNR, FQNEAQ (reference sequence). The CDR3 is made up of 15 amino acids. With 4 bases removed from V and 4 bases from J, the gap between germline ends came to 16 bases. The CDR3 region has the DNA TGTGCCAGCAGCTCGTCCACAGGGTGGGGAGAGACCCAGTACTTC. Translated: CASSSSTGWGETQYF.

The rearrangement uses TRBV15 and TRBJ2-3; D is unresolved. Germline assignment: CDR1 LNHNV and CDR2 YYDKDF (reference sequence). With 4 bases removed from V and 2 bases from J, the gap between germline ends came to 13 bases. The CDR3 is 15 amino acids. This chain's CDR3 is CATSTPPPHTDTQYF. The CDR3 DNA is TGTGCCACCAGCACGCCCCCGCCACACACAGATACGCAGTATTTT. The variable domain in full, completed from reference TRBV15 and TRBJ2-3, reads DAMVIQNPRYQVTQFGKPVTLSCSQTLNHNVMYWYQQKSSQAPKLLFHYYDKDFNNEADTPDNFQSRRPNTSFCFLDIRSPGLGDTAMYLCATSTPPPHTDTQYFGPGTRLTVL.

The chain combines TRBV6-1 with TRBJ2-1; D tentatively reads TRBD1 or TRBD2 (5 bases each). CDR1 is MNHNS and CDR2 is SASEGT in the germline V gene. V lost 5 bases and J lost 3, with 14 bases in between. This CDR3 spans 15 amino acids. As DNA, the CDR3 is TGTGCCAGCAGTCGGTCCCATGGGGGCTACAATGAGCAGTTCTTC. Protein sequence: CASSRSHGGYNEQFF.

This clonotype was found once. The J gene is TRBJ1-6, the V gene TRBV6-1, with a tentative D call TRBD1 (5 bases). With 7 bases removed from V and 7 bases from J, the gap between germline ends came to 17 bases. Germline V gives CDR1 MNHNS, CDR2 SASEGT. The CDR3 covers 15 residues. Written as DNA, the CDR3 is TGTGCCAGCACCGAGACCTTCGGGGGGAATTCACCCCTCCACTTT. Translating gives CASTETFGGNSPLHF.

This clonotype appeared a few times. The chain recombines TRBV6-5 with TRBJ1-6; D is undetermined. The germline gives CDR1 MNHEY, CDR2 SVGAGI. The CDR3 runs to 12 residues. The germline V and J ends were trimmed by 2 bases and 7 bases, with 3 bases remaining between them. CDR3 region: CASSYGNSPLHF. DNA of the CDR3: TGTGCCAGCAGTTACGGGAATTCACCCCTCCACTTT.

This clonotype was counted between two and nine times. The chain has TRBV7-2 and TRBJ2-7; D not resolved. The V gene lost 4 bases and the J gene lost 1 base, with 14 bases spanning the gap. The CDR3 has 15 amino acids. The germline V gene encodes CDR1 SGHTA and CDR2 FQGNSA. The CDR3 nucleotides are TGTGCCAGCAGCTCTCAGAGTACAGCTTCCTACGAGCAGTACGTC. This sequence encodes CASSSQSTASYEQYV.

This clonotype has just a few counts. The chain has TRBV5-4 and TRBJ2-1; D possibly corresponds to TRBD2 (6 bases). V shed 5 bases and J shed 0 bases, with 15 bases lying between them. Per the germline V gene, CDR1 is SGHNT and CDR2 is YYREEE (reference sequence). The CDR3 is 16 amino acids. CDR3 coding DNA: TGTGCCAGCAGTCCCCGGAGGGATAGCTCCTACAATGAGCAGTTCTTC. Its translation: CASSPRRDSSYNEQFF.

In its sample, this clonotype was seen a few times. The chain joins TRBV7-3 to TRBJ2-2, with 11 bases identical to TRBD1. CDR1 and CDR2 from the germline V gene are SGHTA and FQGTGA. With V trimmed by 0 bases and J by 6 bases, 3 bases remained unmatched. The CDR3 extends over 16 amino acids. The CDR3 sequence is CASSLTPGQGAGELFF. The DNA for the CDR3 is TGTGCCAGCAGCTTAACGCCGGGACAGGGGGCCGGGGAGCTGTTTTTT.

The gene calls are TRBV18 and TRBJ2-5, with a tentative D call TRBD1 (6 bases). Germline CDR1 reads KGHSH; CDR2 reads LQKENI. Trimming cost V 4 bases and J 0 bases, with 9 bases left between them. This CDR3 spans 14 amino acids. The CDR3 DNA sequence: TGTGCCAGCTCACGACGGGACAACCAAGAGACCCAGTACTTC. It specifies CASSRRDNQETQYF.